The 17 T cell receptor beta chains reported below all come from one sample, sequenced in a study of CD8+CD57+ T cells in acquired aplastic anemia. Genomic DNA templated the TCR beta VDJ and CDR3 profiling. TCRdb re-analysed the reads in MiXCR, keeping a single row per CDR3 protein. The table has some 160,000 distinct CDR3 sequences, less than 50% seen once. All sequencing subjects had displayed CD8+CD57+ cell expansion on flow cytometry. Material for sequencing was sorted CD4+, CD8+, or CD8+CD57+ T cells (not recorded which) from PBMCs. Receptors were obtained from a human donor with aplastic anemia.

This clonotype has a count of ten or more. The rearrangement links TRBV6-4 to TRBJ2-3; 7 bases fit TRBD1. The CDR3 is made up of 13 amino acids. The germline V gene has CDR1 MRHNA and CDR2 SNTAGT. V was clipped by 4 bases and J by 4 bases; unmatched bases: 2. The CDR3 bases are TGTGCCAGCAGTGGACAGGGATCAGATACGCAGTATTTT. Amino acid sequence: CASSGQGSDTQYF.

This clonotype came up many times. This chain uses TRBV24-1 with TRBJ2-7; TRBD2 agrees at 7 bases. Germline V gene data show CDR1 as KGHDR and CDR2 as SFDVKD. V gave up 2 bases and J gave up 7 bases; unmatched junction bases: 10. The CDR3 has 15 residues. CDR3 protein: CATSDSSRDYREQYF. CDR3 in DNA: TGTGCCACCAGTGATTCTTCCAGGGACTACAGAGAGCAGTACTTC.

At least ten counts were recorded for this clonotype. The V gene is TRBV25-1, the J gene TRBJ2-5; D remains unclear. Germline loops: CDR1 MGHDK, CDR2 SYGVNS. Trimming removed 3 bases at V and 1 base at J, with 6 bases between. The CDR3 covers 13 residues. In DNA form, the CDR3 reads TGTGCCAGCAGTGACAGATTCCAAGAGACCCAGTACTTC. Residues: CASSDRFQETQYF.

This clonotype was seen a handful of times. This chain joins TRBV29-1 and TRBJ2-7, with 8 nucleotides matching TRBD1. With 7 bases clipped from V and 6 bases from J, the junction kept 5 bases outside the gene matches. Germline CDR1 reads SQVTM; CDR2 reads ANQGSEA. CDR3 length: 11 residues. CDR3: CSAGQAGEQYF. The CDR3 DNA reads TGCAGCGCGGGACAGGCTGGCGAGCAGTACTTC.

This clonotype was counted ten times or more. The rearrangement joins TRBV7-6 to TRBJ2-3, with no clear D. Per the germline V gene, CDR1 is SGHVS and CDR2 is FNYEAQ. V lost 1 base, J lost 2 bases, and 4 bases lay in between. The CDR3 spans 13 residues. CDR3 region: CASSLGITDTQYF. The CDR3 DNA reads TGTGCCAGCAGCTTAGGCATCACAGATACGCAGTATTTT.

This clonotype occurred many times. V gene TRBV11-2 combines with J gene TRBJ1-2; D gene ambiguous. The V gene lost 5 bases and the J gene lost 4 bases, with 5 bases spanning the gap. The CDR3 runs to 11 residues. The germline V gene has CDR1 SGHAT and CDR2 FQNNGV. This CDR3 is CASSATYGYTF. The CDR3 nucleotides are TGTGCCAGCAGCGCTACCTATGGCTACACCTTC.

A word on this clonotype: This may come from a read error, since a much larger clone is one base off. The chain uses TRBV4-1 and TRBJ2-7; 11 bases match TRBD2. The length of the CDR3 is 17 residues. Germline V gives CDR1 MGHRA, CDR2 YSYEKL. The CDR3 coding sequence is TGCGCCAGCAGCCATGAAGAGGGGACTAGCGGAACCTACGATCAGTACTTC. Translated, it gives CASSHEEGTSGTYDQYF.

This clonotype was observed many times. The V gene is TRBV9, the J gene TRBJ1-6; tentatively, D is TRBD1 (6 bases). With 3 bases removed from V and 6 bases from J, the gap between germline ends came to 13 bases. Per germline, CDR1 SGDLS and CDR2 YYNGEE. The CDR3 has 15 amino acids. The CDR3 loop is CASSGGGNGNSPLHF. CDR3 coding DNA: TGTGCCAGCAGCGGAGGGGGAAATGGTAATTCACCCCTCCACTTT.

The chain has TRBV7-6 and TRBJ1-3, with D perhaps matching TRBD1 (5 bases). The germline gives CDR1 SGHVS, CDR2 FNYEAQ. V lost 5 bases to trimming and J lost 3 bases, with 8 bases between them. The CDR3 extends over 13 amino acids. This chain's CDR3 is CASSRGNGNTIYF. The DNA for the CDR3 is TGTGCCAGCAGCAGGGGCAATGGAAACACCATATATTTT. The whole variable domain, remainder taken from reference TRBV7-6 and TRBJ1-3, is GAGVSQSPRYKVTKRGQDVALRCDPISGHVSLYWYRQALGQGPEFLTYFNYEAQQDKSGLPNDRFSAERPEGSISTLTIQRTEQRDSAMYRCASSRGNGNTIYFGEGSWLTVV.

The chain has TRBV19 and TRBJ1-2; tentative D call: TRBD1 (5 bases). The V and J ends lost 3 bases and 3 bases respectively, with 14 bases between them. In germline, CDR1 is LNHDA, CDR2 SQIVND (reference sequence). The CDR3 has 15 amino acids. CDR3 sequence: CASSIGGVIDYGYTF. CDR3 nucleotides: TGTGCCAGTAGTATTGGAGGGGTTATCGACTATGGCTACACCTTC.

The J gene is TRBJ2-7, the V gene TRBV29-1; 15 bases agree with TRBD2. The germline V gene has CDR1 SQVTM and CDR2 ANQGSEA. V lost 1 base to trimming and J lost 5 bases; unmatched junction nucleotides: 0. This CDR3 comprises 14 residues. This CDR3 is CSVEGTSGRDEQYF. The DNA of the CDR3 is TGCAGCGTTGAAGGGACTAGCGGGAGGGACGAGCAGTACTTC.

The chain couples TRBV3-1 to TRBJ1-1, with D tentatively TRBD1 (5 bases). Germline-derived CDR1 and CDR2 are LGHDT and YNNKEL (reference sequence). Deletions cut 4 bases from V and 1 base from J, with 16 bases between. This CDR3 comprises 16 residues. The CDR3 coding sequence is TGTGCCAGCAGCCTACCGATGGTAAGGGGGAACACTGAAGCTTTCTTT. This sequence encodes CASSLPMVRGNTEAFF.

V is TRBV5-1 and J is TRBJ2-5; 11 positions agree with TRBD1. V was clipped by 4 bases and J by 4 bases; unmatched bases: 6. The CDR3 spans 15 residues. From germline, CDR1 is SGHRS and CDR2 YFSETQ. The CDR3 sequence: CASSAGQGGIETQYF. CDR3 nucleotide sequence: TGCGCCAGCAGCGCGGGACAGGGGGGTATAGAGACCCAGTACTTC.

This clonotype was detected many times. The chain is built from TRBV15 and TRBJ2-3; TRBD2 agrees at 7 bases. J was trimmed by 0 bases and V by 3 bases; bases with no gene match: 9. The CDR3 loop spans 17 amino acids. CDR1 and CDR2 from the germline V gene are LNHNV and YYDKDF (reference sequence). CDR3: CATSSGGGEESTDTQYF. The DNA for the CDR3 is TGTGCCACCAGCAGTGGGGGGGGGGAGGAAAGCACAGATACGCAGTATTTT.

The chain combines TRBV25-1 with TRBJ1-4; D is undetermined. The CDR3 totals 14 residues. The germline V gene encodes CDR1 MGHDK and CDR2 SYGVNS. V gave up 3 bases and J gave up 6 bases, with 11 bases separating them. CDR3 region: CASSDPRGDEKLFF. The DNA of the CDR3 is TGTGCCAGCAGTGACCCCCGAGGCGATGAAAAACTGTTTTTT.

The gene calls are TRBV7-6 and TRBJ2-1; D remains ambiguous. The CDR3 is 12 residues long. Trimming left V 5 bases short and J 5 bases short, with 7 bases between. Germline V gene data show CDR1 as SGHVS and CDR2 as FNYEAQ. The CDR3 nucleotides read TGTGCCAGCAGCCTTTCAAACAATGAGCAGTTCTTC. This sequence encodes CASSLSNNEQFF.

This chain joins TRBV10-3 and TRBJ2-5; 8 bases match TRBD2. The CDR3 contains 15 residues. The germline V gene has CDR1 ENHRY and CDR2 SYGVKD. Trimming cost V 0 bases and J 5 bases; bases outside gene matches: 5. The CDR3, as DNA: TGTGCCATCAGTGAGTCTTGGCGGGGGGCGGAGACCCAGTACTTC. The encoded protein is CAISESWRGAETQYF.